This T cell receptor (beta chain) was found in a study of T cell responses to AZD1222 COVID-19 vaccine. The study's findings and limits: Unmutated variant regions reportedly attract nearly half of all spike-specific TCRs. Baseline serology detected seropositivity in only five or six AZD1222 recipients.

V lost 5 bases to trimming and J lost 6 bases; unmatched junction nucleotides: 9. The CDR3 loop spans 15 amino acids. Germline V lookup: CDR1 MRHNA, CDR2 SNTAGT. Points on this clone: Its antigen remains unidentified.

Some clones are missing from TCRdb's copy, which holds only in-frame ones; the method was immunoSEQ multiplex PCR. This table holds about 92,000 clones, around 84% found once. Here the sequenced sample was peripheral blood, taken on day 0 of AZD1222 vaccination. The receptor was isolated from an adult in good health. The rearrangement links TRBV6-4 to TRBJ1-2, with TRBD1 identical over 10 bases. CDR3 amino acids: CASSPHSGTGDGYTF. The CDR3 DNA is TGTGCCAGCAGTCCCCACTCCGGGACAGGGGATGGCTACACCTTC.